The 7 T cell receptor beta chains below come from one sample, sequenced in a study of T cell responses to AZD1222 COVID-19 vaccine. Here immunoSEQ multiplex PCR was the method, and the copy in TCRdb shows in-frame clones only, minus some. The sample holds about 150,000 clones, 92% seen once. This sample comprised peripheral blood, obtained on day 0 of AZD1222 vaccination. All receptors derive from an adult in good health.

V usage is TRBV11-2 and J usage is TRBJ2-7; 8 positions agree with TRBD1. Germline CDR1 and CDR2: SGHAT and FQNNGV. With 1 base clipped from V and 2 bases from J, the junction kept 4 bases outside the gene matches. The CDR3 runs 15 residues. This chain's CDR3 is CASSLGTGYTYEQYF. The CDR3 DNA reads TGTGCCAGCAGCTTAGGGACAGGGTACACCTACGAGCAGTACTTC.

This clone was picked up a small number of times. V is TRBV19 and J is TRBJ1-1; no definite D call. CDR1 and CDR2 (germline): LNHDA, SQIVND (reference sequence). Trimming removed 6 bases at V and 4 bases at J, with 15 bases between. The CDR3 is 14 amino acids. This CDR3 is CASRLGVLGTEAFF. The CDR3 DNA sequence: TGTGCCAGTAGACTCGGGGTGTTGGGCACTGAAGCTTTCTTT. Looking up the rest from reference TRBV19 and TRBJ1-1 gives the full variable domain: DGGITQSPKYLFRKEGQNVTLSCEQNLNHDAMYWYRQDPGQGLRLIYYSQIVNDFQKGDIAEGYSVSREKKESFPLTVTSAQKNPTAFYLCASRLGVLGTEAFFGQGTRLTVV.

The V and J genes are TRBV11-3 and TRBJ2-1; maybe TRBD1 (6 bases). V lost 5 bases and J lost 2, with 16 bases in between. The CDR3 has 16 residues. CDR1 is SGHNT, CDR2 YENEEA, per germline. In DNA, the CDR3 is TGTGCCAGCAGCCCCTCACAGGGTGAACCCTACAATGAGCAGTTCTTC. It specifies CASSPSQGEPYNEQFF.

The chain couples TRBV6-5 to TRBJ2-7; D is unclear. Per the germline V gene, CDR1 is MNHEY and CDR2 is SVGAGI. The V and J ends lost 2 bases and 5 bases respectively, with 13 bases between them. The CDR3 length is 14 residues. CDR3 protein: CASSYKGMANEQYF. In nucleotides, the CDR3 is TGTGCCAGCAGTTACAAAGGGATGGCCAACGAGCAGTACTTC.

The rearrangement links TRBV6-2 or TRBV6-3 to TRBJ2-4; 16 bases line up with TRBD2. Germline lookup yields CDR1 MNHEY and CDR2 SVGEGT. The CDR3 loop spans 17 amino acids. Trimming at V came to 4 bases and at J to 8 bases, leaving 8 bases not matched to a gene. The CDR3 sequence: CASSLGLAGGRRDIQYF. The CDR3 bases are TGTGCCAGCAGTTTGGGACTAGCGGGGGGGCGTCGGGACATTCAGTACTTC.

V is TRBV6-6 and J is TRBJ2-7, with D perhaps matching TRBD2 (5 bases). The CDR3 extends over 14 amino acids. V was pared by 7 bases and J by 2 bases, with 15 bases between. CDR1 is MNHNY and CDR2 is SVGAGI in the germline V gene (reference sequence). CDR3 DNA: TGTGCCAGCACCAGCGGTCGGCCCGCCTACGAGCAGTACTTC. This encodes CASTSGRPAYEQYF.

This chain joins TRBV27 and TRBJ1-5; no firm D call. CDR1 is MNHEY and CDR2 is SMNVEV in the germline V gene (reference sequence). The CDR3 has 12 residues. Trimming removed 6 bases from V and 4 bases from J, with 7 bases in between. CDR3 DNA: TGTGCCAGCAGCCACCCTAATCAGCCCCAGCATTTT. As protein: CASSHPNQPQHF.